This T cell receptor beta chain is drawn from a study of blood T cell repertoires in COVID-19. Background on the study: Acute and convalescent COVID-19 samples came from the United States, Italy and Spain.

Study processing details: By means of reference gene primer amplification, nucleated cell counts were estimated. Repertoires were generated with immunoSEQ multiplex PCR, while TCRdb's copy carries only in-frame clones and drops some. D and trimming were read from the DNA, whereas the V and J calls and clone size are those reported in that table. Of roughly 100,000 clones listed, around four fifths are singletons. The germline V gene encodes CDR1 SGHVS and CDR2 FNYEAQ. The CDR3 is 13 residues long. J gave up 6 bases and V 1 base, and 3 bases lay outside the gene matches. This TCR was sampled from a human donor in a cohort sampled during active COVID-19. V usage is TRBV7-6 and J usage is TRBJ2-7, with 7 nucleotides matching TRBD1. Material for sequencing was peripheral blood. The DNA for the CDR3 is TGTGCCAGCAGCTTAGTGAAGGGGGCCGAGCAGTACTTC. It specifies CASSLVKGAEQYF.